The 32 T cell receptor beta chains presented below share a single source sample, sequenced in a study of blood T cell repertoires in COVID-19. The assay was immunoSEQ multiplex PCR, and TCRdb's table has in-frame clones only and misses some. The sample lists 200,000 to 300,000 clones, about nine tenths seen once, with more than 0.8% in the top ten. Material for sequencing was peripheral blood. The receptors come from a man in his thirties or forties with COVID-19, enrolled during active disease.

This clone was picked up one time. The chain has TRBV2 and TRBJ1-5; 7 positions match TRBD1. This CDR3 region has 14 residues. CDR1 is SNHLY and CDR2 is FYNNEI in the germline V gene. The junction had 8 bases not matched to a gene; V was cut back by 8 bases and J by 4 bases. The CDR3 reads CASGRDRSNQPQHF. CDR3 DNA: TGTGCCAGCGGTAGGGACAGATCGAATCAGCCCCAGCATTTT.

The chain has TRBV7-9 and TRBJ2-1; TRBD1 might be the D (5 bases). CDR3 length: 16 residues. Looked up from germline, CDR1 is SEHNR and CDR2 is FQNEAQ (reference sequence). The ends were cut back, 1 base at V and 5 bases at J, with 15 bases in the middle. The CDR3 protein is CASSLGGRALNNEQFF. The CDR3 bases are TGTGCCAGCAGCTTAGGGGGCAGGGCCTTGAACAATGAGCAGTTCTTC.

V usage is TRBV6-5 and J usage is TRBJ2-7; the D is unclear. V was shortened by 4 bases and J by 2 bases, with 15 bases between the two germline ends. There are 15 residues in the CDR3. Per the germline V gene, CDR1 is MNHEY and CDR2 is SVGAGI. The CDR3 spells CASSWLGELPYEQYF. The CDR3 DNA sequence: TGTGCCAGCAGTTGGTTGGGCGAGCTACCCTACGAGCAGTACTTC.

The CDR3 DNA follows: TGCGCCAGCAGCTTGAGGGCAGGGTTGGGTAAGGAGACCCAGTACTTC. It codes for CASSLRAGLGKETQYF. The V call is TRBV5-1, the J call TRBJ2-5, with D maybe TRBD1 (5 bases). The CDR3 is made up of 16 amino acids. The germline CDR1 and CDR2 sequences are SGHRS and YFSETQ. V lost 1 base and J lost 5, with 18 bases in between.

The V call is TRBV9, the J call TRBJ2-2, with D perhaps matching TRBD2 (6 bases). In germline, CDR1 is SGDLS, CDR2 YYNGEE. This CDR3 has 15 residues. V was pared by 0 bases and J by 6 bases, with 12 bases between. CDR3 in DNA: TGTGCCAGCAGCGTAGATCAGGGAGGATCCGGGGAGCTGTTTTTT. Its translation: CASSVDQGGSGELFF.

In DNA form, the CDR3 reads TGTGCCAGCAGTACCAGGATGGTTAGGACCCAGTACTTC. Translated: CASSTRMVRTQYF. The rearrangement uses TRBV6-5 and TRBJ2-5; D ambiguous. The germline CDR1 and CDR2 sequences are MNHEY and SVGAGI. The CDR3 covers 13 residues. V gave up 5 bases and J gave up 7 bases, with 14 bases separating them.

In this sample, this clone turned up once. The chain recombines TRBV7-3 with TRBJ1-1; possible D gene TRBD1, 5 bases. The CDR3 spans 13 residues. CDR1 is SGHTA and CDR2 is FQGTGA in the germline V gene. Trimming took off 5 bases at V and 0 bases at J, with 7 bases between the two ends. CDR3 residues: CASSAGLNTEAFF. DNA for the CDR3: TGTGCCAGCAGCGCGGGGCTGAACACTGAAGCTTTCTTT. Variable domain in full (rest from reference TRBV7-3 and TRBJ1-1): GAGVSQTPSNKVTEKGKYVELRCDPISGHTALYWYRQSLGQGPEFLIYFQGTGAADDSGLPNDRFFAVRPEGSVSTLKIQRTERGDSAVYLCASSAGLNTEAFFGQGTRLTVV.

This chain connects TRBV6-2 or TRBV6-3 to TRBJ2-7; 7 bases are shared with TRBD1. The germline gives CDR1 MNHEY, CDR2 SVGEGT. This CDR3 has 17 residues. The trim removed 2 bases at V and 1 base at J, leaving 11 bases unmatched. The CDR3 nucleotides are TGTGCCAGCAGTTACCCGAGCGAGGGACAGTCTTCCTACGAGCAGTACTTC. It specifies CASSYPSEGQSSYEQYF.

The CDR3 is CASSRRQGNTEAFF. The CDR3 coding sequence is TGTGCCAGCAGCCGACGACAGGGGAACACTGAAGCTTTCTTT. The chain uses TRBV3-1 (or the pseudogene TRBV3-2) and TRBJ1-1; 7 bases align to TRBD1. The CDR3 is 14 residues long. Germline V gives CDR1 LGHDT, CDR2 YNNKEL (reference sequence). Germline trimming cut 4 bases from V and 1 base from J; bases unmatched to any gene: 3.

This clone came up a few times. J is TRBJ1-6 and V is TRBV18; D unclear. This CDR3 region has 15 residues. From germline, CDR1 is KGHSH and CDR2 LQKENI. The germline V and J ends were trimmed by 0 bases and 9 bases, with 12 bases remaining between them. The CDR3 loop is CASSPPRGEGSPLHF. The CDR3 DNA reads TGTGCCAGCTCACCACCGCGCGGGGAGGGTTCACCCCTCCACTTT.

This chain uses TRBV28 with TRBJ1-5; the D gene is possibly TRBD1 (6 bases). From germline, CDR1 is MDHEN and CDR2 SYDVKM. V was pared by 10 bases and J by 2 bases, with 18 bases between. This CDR3 contains 15 residues. CDR3 DNA sequence: TGTGCCACCAGGGGCGGGGGGTTAGGCAATCAGCCCCAGCATTTT. Translated: CATRGGGLGNQPQHF.

The rearrangement links TRBV2 to TRBJ1-2; weak D call: TRBD1 (5 bases). With 1 base removed from V and 2 bases from J, the gap between germline ends came to 11 bases. Germline V CDR1 and CDR2: SNHLY, FYNNEI. The CDR3 contains 15 residues. CDR3 bases: TGTGCCAGCAGTGAAGGAGGACAACGAAACTATGGCTACACCTTC. Its protein is CASSEGGQRNYGYTF.

CDR3: CASSWQGALYTGELFF. CDR3 nucleotide sequence: TGTGCCAGCAGTTGGCAGGGGGCGCTTTACACCGGGGAGCTGTTTTTT. V usage is TRBV6-2 or TRBV6-3 and J usage is TRBJ2-2; TRBD1 aligns across 8 bases. Germline V gene sequence: CDR1 MNHEY, CDR2 SVGEGT. V lost 4 bases, J lost 3 bases, and 7 bases stayed unmatched. The CDR3 is made up of 16 amino acids.

The gene calls are TRBV5-1 and TRBJ1-4, with D perhaps matching TRBD1 (6 bases). The CDR3 contains 15 residues. Germline CDR1 and CDR2: SGHRS and YFSETQ. The V end was cut by 1 base, the J end by 8 bases, with 15 bases between. CDR3 protein: CASSLNTGFREKLFF. The CDR3 DNA sequence: TGCGCCAGCAGCTTGAATACAGGGTTCCGGGAAAAACTGTTTTTT.

For the CDR3, the DNA is TGTGCCAGCTCACTACAGGACGGCTACGAGCAGTACTTC. The encoded protein is CASSLQDGYEQYF. The chain joins TRBV18 to TRBJ2-7; D is perhaps TRBD1 (5 bases). This CDR3 has 13 amino acids. Germline loops: CDR1 KGHSH, CDR2 LQKENI. V lost 4 bases and J lost 3, with 10 bases in between.

V is TRBV25-1 and J is TRBJ1-5; TRBD1 agrees at 7 bases. This CDR3 is built from 14 residues. With V trimmed by 11 bases and J by 4 bases, 11 bases remained unmatched. CDR1 and CDR2 (germline): MGHDK, SYGVNS. The CDR3 here is CAHPPGQQNQPQHF. The CDR3 DNA reads as TGTGCCCACCCACCGGGACAGCAGAATCAGCCCCAGCATTTT.

The chain combines TRBV30 with TRBJ1-2, with D hard to call. Germline V CDR1 and CDR2: GTSNPN, SVGIG (reference sequence). The length of the CDR3 is 12 residues. The V and J ends lost 7 bases and 6 bases respectively, with 15 bases between them. The CDR3: CASIEVEDGYTF. Here the CDR3 DNA reads TGTGCCTCTATAGAGGTCGAAGATGGCTACACCTTC. Full variable domain (missing parts from reference TRBV30 and TRBJ1-2): SQTIHQWPATLVQPVGSPLSLECTVEGTSNPNLYWYRQAAGRGLQLLFYSVGIGQISSEVPQNLSASRPQDRQFILSSKKLLLSDSGFYLCASIEVEDGYTFGSGTRLTVV.

The CDR3 nucleotides read TGTGCCAGCAGCCTCGGGGGGCCTAGCGGGGGGCCCAATGAGCAGTTCTTC. Translated, it gives CASSLGGPSGGPNEQFF. V gene TRBV5-4 combines with J gene TRBJ2-1; 11 bases map to TRBD2. Germline V gene lookup returns CDR1 SGHNT and CDR2 YYREEE (reference sequence). V was pared by 4 bases and J by 6 bases, with 12 bases of the junction left unmatched. The CDR3 is 17 amino acids.

The rearrangement joins TRBV21-1 to TRBJ2-5; the D call of TRBD2 is as the table states it, not checked on the DNA. TRBV21-1 is a documented pseudogene. The CDR3 has 16 residues. CDR3 amino acids: CASSKNEGSLGETQYF. Here the CDR3 DNA reads TGTGCCAGCAGCAAAAACGAGGGTAGCTTAGGAGAGACCCAGTACTTC.

CDR3 sequence (DNA): TGTGCCAGCAGCCTCGCGACAGGTTTGGCCCAGCATTTT. Amino acids: CASSLATGLAQHF. The chain has TRBV12-3 or TRBV12-4 and TRBJ1-5; D may be TRBD1 (6 bases). This CDR3 contains 13 residues. Trimming left V 6 bases short and J 11 bases short, with 17 bases between.

The rearrangement joins TRBV29-1 to TRBJ1-1, with TRBD1 matching over 7 bases. V trimming: 2 bases; J trimming: 11 bases; junction bases outside the gene matches: 17. The CDR3 contains 15 residues. Germline V gives CDR1 SQVTM, CDR2 ANQGSEA. CDR3 in amino acids: CSVEHEGDSTLRAFF. In DNA form, the CDR3 reads TGCAGCGTTGAACACGAGGGGGACAGTACCTTACGGGCTTTCTTT.

This clone was seen just once. The chain combines TRBV12-3 or TRBV12-4 with TRBJ1-2, with 7 nucleotides matching TRBD1. After removal of 4 bases from V and 8 bases from J, the junction contained 7 bases not matched to a gene. CDR3 length: 13 residues. The CDR3 reads CASSYRTGIGYTF. Written as DNA, the CDR3 is TGTGCCAGCAGTTACCGGACAGGTATAGGCTACACCTTC.

V and J are TRBV14 and TRBJ2-1; 7 bases agree with TRBD2. This CDR3 region has 15 residues. Germline CDR1 is SGHDN and CDR2 is FVKESK. J gave up 1 base and V 1 base, and 1 base lay outside the gene matches. The CDR3 DNA sequence: TGTGCCAGCAGCCAAGTGGGGGGGTCCTACAATGAGCAGTTCTTC. Its protein product is CASSQVGGSYNEQFF. Together with reference TRBV14 and TRBJ2-1, the CDR3 gives the full variable domain: EAGVTQFPSHSVIEKGQTVTLRCDPISGHDNLYWYRRVMGKEIKFLLHFVKESKQDESGMPNNRFLAERTGGTYSTLKVQPAELEDSGVYFCASSQVGGSYNEQFFGPGTRLTVL.

The rearrangement links TRBV5-1 to TRBJ2-7; TRBD2 agrees at 10 bases. There are 15 residues in the CDR3. CDR1 is SGHRS and CDR2 is YFSETQ in the germline V gene. The V gene end was trimmed by 0 bases and the J gene end by 6 bases; junction bases not matched to a gene: 6. The CDR3: CASSLALAGEGEQYF. The CDR3 bases are TGCGCCAGCAGCTTGGCCCTAGCGGGGGAGGGCGAGCAGTACTTC.

The V call is TRBV5-1, the J call TRBJ2-3, with 13 positions matching TRBD2. The CDR3 has 15 amino acids. Germline trimming cut 3 bases from V and 3 bases from J; bases unmatched to any gene: 1. Looked up from germline, CDR1 is SGHRS and CDR2 is YFSETQ. Here the CDR3 DNA reads TGCGCCAGCAGCTGGACTAGCGGGGGAACAGATACGCAGTATTTT. It codes for CASSWTSGGTDTQYF. The full variable domain, its missing parts supplied by reference TRBV5-1 and TRBJ2-3, is KAGVTQTPRYLIKTRGQQVTLSCSPISGHRSVSWYQQTPGQGLQFLFEYFSETQRNKGNFPGRFSGRQFSNSRSEMNVSTLELGDSALYLCASSWTSGGTDTQYFGPGTRLTVL.

The rearrangement joins TRBV5-4 to TRBJ1-1; D is unresolved. CDR1 SGHNT and CDR2 YYREEE come from the germline V gene (reference sequence). This CDR3 has 15 residues. Trimming pared 0 bases from V and 2 bases from J, leaving 11 bases between. The CDR3 DNA is TGTGCCAGCAGCTTGGCCACGGGAACTAACACTGAAGCTTTCTTT. Translating it yields CASSLATGTNTEAFF.

This chain's CDR3 is CASSNLAASYNEQFF. CDR3 nucleotide sequence: TGTGCCAGCAGTAATCTAGCGGCCTCCTACAATGAGCAGTTCTTC. The genes are TRBV6-5 and TRBJ2-1, with 7 bases identical to TRBD2. CDR3 size: 15 residues. V lost 5 bases to trimming and J lost 0 bases; unmatched junction nucleotides: 4. Per the germline V gene, CDR1 is MNHEY and CDR2 is SVGAGI.

This rearrangement joins TRBV5-1 to TRBJ1-4; D is perhaps TRBD1 (6 bases). The germline V gene has CDR1 SGHRS and CDR2 YFSETQ. Trimming stripped 2 bases from V and 7 bases from J, with 12 bases between. This CDR3 is 14 amino acids long. CDR3 DNA: TGCGCCAGCAGCTTACAGGGTGGCAGTGAAAAACTGTTTTTT. This encodes CASSLQGGSEKLFF.

As regards this clone: At one end, the junction sequence differs from germline, possibly due to a read error. The V and J genes are TRBV14 and TRBJ1-2; tentative D call: TRBD1 (6 bases). CDR1 and CDR2 from the germline V gene are SGHDN and FVKESK. The CDR3 sequence is 16 residues long. CDR3 loop: CASSPDGSFPPGGFFF. The CDR3 DNA reads as TGTGCCAGCAGCCCGGACGGCAGCTTTCCGCCTGGGGGCTTCTTCTTC.

The chain joins TRBV6-4 to TRBJ1-6; unclear D gene. The ends were cut back, 4 bases at V and 7 bases at J, with 14 bases in the middle. The CDR3 is 15 amino acids. Germline values: CDR1 MRHNA, CDR2 SNTAGT. In nucleotides, the CDR3 is TGTGCCAGCAGTGGATGGAGGACGGGGAATTCACCCCTCCACTTT. Translating it yields CASSGWRTGNSPLHF.

The chain joins TRBV7-9 to TRBJ2-1; D is perhaps TRBD1 (6 bases). The length of the CDR3 is 12 residues. Germline CDR1 reads SEHNR; CDR2 reads FQNEAQ (reference sequence). Trimming stripped 3 bases from V and 7 bases from J, with 7 bases between. The CDR3 DNA reads as TGTGCCAGCAGCTTTCAGGGGAATGAGCAGTTCTTC. Amino acids: CASSFQGNEQFF.

This chain connects TRBV19 to TRBJ1-2; 8 nucleotides line up with TRBD1. This CDR3 has 13 residues. The germline V gene encodes CDR1 LNHDA and CDR2 SQIVND (reference sequence). The ends lost 5 bases at V and 4 bases at J; junction bases unmatched: 3. The CDR3, as DNA: TGTGCCAGTAGTTCGCAGGGGGCCTATGGCTACACCTTC. Amino acids: CASSSQGAYGYTF.